A selection of T cell receptor beta chains follows, all from one sample in a study of PD-L1 blockade in urothelial cancer. Clones were read by immunoSEQ multiplex PCR, and TCRdb kept only the in-frame ones, dropping some. The top ten hold roughly 2.4% of the sample, which has 100,000 to 150,000 clones, 86% seen once. The sequencing used PBMCs, collected around atezolizumab (anti-PD-L1) treatment. The receptor source for this set is a man aged 45-65 years with urothelial cancer. CDR3s include the opening cysteine and the closing phenylalanine or tryptophan. Fields, in order: D gene, clone size, J gene, V gene, CDR3 DNA, CDR3 protein. The D gene is left open where the match is weak. Expanded clones get a size class; other rows say once, few or many, or leave the size out.

D: TRBD2; size: few; J: TRBJ2-1; V: TRBV5-4; DNA: TGTGCCAGCAGCTCAGGACTAGCGGGAGGACGGGAGCAGTTCTTC; CDR3: CASSSGLAGGREQFF
D: NA; size: NA; J: TRBJ2-3; V: TRBV11-2; DNA: TGTGCCAGCAGCTTAGACGGCACAGATACGCAGTATTTT; CDR3: CASSLDGTDTQYF
D: NA; size: NA; J: TRBJ1-1; V: TRBV30; DNA: TGTGCCTGGAGTGTTAAGGTAACCTTCGGGGCTTTCTTT; CDR3: CAWSVKVTFGAFF
D: NA; size: NA; J: TRBJ2-7; V: TRBV5-1; DNA: TGCGCCAGCAGCTTGGCGTCTTTGAGGACTTCGCCAACATCTTACGAGCAGTACTTC; CDR3: CASSLASLRTSPTSYEQYF
D: NA; size: NA; J: TRBJ2-7; V: TRBV11-2; DNA: TGTGCCAGCAGCAAGATACGGACTGTCTCCGAGCAGTACTTC; CDR3: CASSKIRTVSEQYF
D: TRBD1; size: NA; J: TRBJ2-3; V: TRBV18; DNA: TGTGCCAGCTCACCAAGGGCCGGGACAGGGAGCACAGATACGCAGTATTTT; CDR3: CASSPRAGTGSTDTQYF
D: NA; size: NA; J: TRBJ1-1; V: TRBV5-4; DNA: TGTGCCAGCAGCTTAGTCCAGGGTTCTGAAGCTTTCTTT; CDR3: CASSLVQGSEAFF
D: NA; size: once; J: TRBJ1-2; V: TRBV19; DNA: TGTGCCAGTAGTATTACAGGCCCGAGAAACTATGGCTACACCTTC; CDR3: CASSITGPRNYGYTF
D: TRBD2; size: once; J: TRBJ2-7; V: TRBV7-2; DNA: TGTGCCAGCAGCCCAGCGGGAGGAGGGTCCTACGAGCAGTACTTC; CDR3: CASSPAGGGSYEQYF
D: TRBD1; size: NA; J: TRBJ2-7; V: TRBV7-6; DNA: TGTGCCAGCAGCCGCGCGACAGGGGGCGACAAGCAGTACTTC; CDR3: CASSRATGGDKQYF
D: NA; size: NA; J: TRBJ1-5; V: TRBV6-1; DNA: TGTGCCAGCCATGTAACGGGCAATCAGCCCCAGCATTTT; CDR3: CASHVTGNQPQHF
D: NA; size: NA; J: TRBJ1-4; V: TRBV15; DNA: TGTGCCACCAGCAGAGTAGGGGCAACTAATGAAAAACTGTTTTTT; CDR3: CATSRVGATNEKLFF
D: TRBD2; size: NA; J: TRBJ2-5; V: TRBV7-2; DNA: TGTGCCAGCAGCTTATCGGGACTAGTGAAAGAGACCCAGTACTTC; CDR3: CASSLSGLVKETQYF
D: TRBD2; size: NA; J: TRBJ2-5; V: TRBV19; DNA: TGTGCCAGTAGTCGGGATCTAGCGGGAATAGGGGAGACCCAGTACTTC; CDR3: CASSRDLAGIGETQYF
D: NA; size: NA; J: TRBJ2-5; V: TRBV5-1; DNA: TGCGCCAGCAGAACCGGGGGTGATCGGGAGACCCAGTACTTC; CDR3: CASRTGGDRETQYF
D: NA; size: NA; J: TRBJ1-5; V: TRBV28; DNA: TGTGCCAGCAGCAAGGAGGGGACTTGGCGCAATCAGCCCCAGCATTTT; CDR3: CASSKEGTWRNQPQHF
D: NA; size: NA; J: TRBJ2-1; V: TRBV7-2; DNA: TGTGCCAGCCGAGAAGGGGTTGCCTCGGACAATGAGCAGTTCTTC; CDR3: CASREGVASDNEQFF
D: NA; size: NA; J: TRBJ1-1; V: TRBV27; DNA: TGTGCCAGCAGTTCGTCGTACACTGAAGCTTTCTTT; CDR3: CASSSSYTEAFF
D: NA; size: NA; J: TRBJ2-1; V: TRBV11-1; DNA: TGTGCCAGCAGCTTAGACTGGGAGTCCCGGCTGCAGTTCTTC; CDR3: CASSLDWESRLQFF
D: NA; size: NA; J: TRBJ2-3; V: TRBV4-1; DNA: TGCGCCAGCAGCCAAGCCTTAGCGGACACAGATACGCAGTATTTT; CDR3: CASSQALADTDTQYF
D: NA; size: once; J: TRBJ2-1; V: TRBV28; DNA: TGTGCCAGCAGACTAGGACTATCTTTCTACAATGAGCAGTTCTTC; CDR3: CASRLGLSFYNEQFF
D: NA; size: once; J: TRBJ1-5; V: TRBV19; DNA: TGTGCCAGTAGTTTAGAGGGCGGGGGCTCGAGTCAGCCCCAGCATTTT; CDR3: CASSLEGGGSSQPQHF
D: TRBD2; size: NA; J: TRBJ2-3; V: TRBV7-9; DNA: TGTGCCAGCAGCTTCGGGGGGGCTTGGAATACGCAGTATTTT; CDR3: CASSFGGAWNTQYF
D: NA; size: NA; J: TRBJ2-7; V: TRBV10-3; DNA: TGTGCCATCAGTGAGTCGGGAGGCCCTCGCGAGCAGTACTTC; CDR3: CAISESGGPREQYF
D: NA; size: NA; J: TRBJ2-7; V: TRBV30; DNA: TGTGCCTGGAGCACACCGCCCGAGCGCTACGAGCAGTACTTC; CDR3: CAWSTPPERYEQYF
D: NA; size: NA; J: TRBJ2-7; V: TRBV5-6; DNA: TGTGCCAGCAGCTTTGGTATCCGGAGCTCCTACGAGCAGTACTTC; CDR3: CASSFGIRSSYEQYF
D: NA; size: NA; J: TRBJ2-7; V: TRBV2; DNA: TGTGCCAGCACGCTGGGAGACGAGCAGTACTTC; CDR3: CASTLGDEQYF
D: TRBD1; size: once; J: TRBJ2-7; V: TRBV5-1; DNA: TGCGCCAGCAGCTTAGGGACAGGGGGACACGAGCAGTACTTC; CDR3: CASSLGTGGHEQYF
D: TRBD1; size: NA; J: TRBJ1-4; V: TRBV5-1; DNA: TGCGCCAGCAGCCCAACTCCAGGGGGGCTTAATGAAAAACTGTTTTTT; CDR3: CASSPTPGGLNEKLFF
D: NA; size: once; J: TRBJ2-7; V: TRBV7-9; DNA: TGTGCCAGCAGCTTCGGGACCTACGAGCAGTACTTC; CDR3: CASSFGTYEQYF
D: NA; size: few; J: TRBJ2-7; V: TRBV7-2; DNA: TGTGCCAGCAGCTTAGCGGGAGCCTACGAGCAGTACTTC; CDR3: CASSLAGAYEQYF
D: TRBD2; size: NA; J: TRBJ2-3; V: TRBV2; DNA: TGTGCCGCCCAACGGGGGGGCACAGATACGCAGTATTTT; CDR3: CAAQRGGTDTQYF
D: TRBD1; size: NA; J: TRBJ1-5; V: TRBV28; DNA: TGTGCCAGCAGTTTTGGGGACAGGTGGATGGGGCCCCAGCATTTT; CDR3: CASSFGDRWMGPQHF
D: NA; size: NA; J: TRBJ2-7; V: TRBV28; DNA: TGTGCCAGCAGTAGACAAGGGGAAGAGCAGTACTTC; CDR3: CASSRQGEEQYF
D: TRBD1; size: NA; J: TRBJ2-1; V: TRBV25-1; DNA: TGTGCCAGCAGTGAAACAGGGGGCTCCTACAATGAGCAGTTCTTC; CDR3: CASSETGGSYNEQFF
D: TRBD1; size: NA; J: TRBJ2-2; V: TRBV6-1; DNA: TGTGCCAGCAGTAGACAGGGGGCGAACACCGGGGAGCTGTTTTTT; CDR3: CASSRQGANTGELFF
D: NA; size: once; J: TRBJ1-6; V: TRBV25-1; DNA: TGTGCCAGCAGCCCAGTGGGCAGGGGCAATTCACCCCTCCACTTT; CDR3: CASSPVGRGNSPLHF
D: TRBD2; size: NA; J: TRBJ2-5; V: TRBV28; DNA: TGTGCCAGCAGTTTCGCGGGAGGGGCCGGAGAGACCCAGTACTTC; CDR3: CASSFAGGAGETQYF
D: NA; size: NA; J: TRBJ2-5; V: TRBV20-1; DNA: TGCAGTGCGAAAAGAGGGGAGACCCAGTACTTC; CDR3: CSAKRGETQYF
D: NA; size: NA; J: TRBJ1-4; V: TRBV4-1; DNA: TGCGCCAGCAGCCAAGATAATCTACGGTATGAAAAACTGTTTTTT; CDR3: CASSQDNLRYEKLFF